This T cell receptor (beta chain) was captured in a study of lymphopenia after photon versus proton radiotherapy. Findings and caveats of the study: After lymphocyte nadir, photon-treated repertoires showed oligoclonal expansion, especially CD8+ Temra. Photon-treated patients lost naive T cells and TCR diversity; proton-treated stayed stable. Larger post-nadir TCR diversity loss correlated inversely with survival in deceased patients. Authors raise, but do not show, better survival with proton therapy.

This clone was seen only once. Antigen specificity is unknown. In germline, CDR1 is MNHEY, CDR2 SMNVEV (reference sequence). V was clipped by 6 bases and J by 5 bases; unmatched bases: 5. The CDR3 consists of 13 residues. TCRdb's copy holds only in-frame clones and misses some; the assay was immunoSEQ multiplex PCR. Among about 160,000 clones, 70% to 90% were seen once, and the ten largest hold less than 6%. J is TRBJ1-2 and V is TRBV27, with 8 bases aligning to TRBD1. The sequence came from a man aged 50 or older with gastric cancer. The specimen was peripheral blood, collected from a patient treated with photon-based radiotherapy. As DNA, the CDR3 is TGTGCCAGCAGGAAACAGGGGGGATATGGCTACACCTTC. This gives the protein CASRKQGGYGYTF.